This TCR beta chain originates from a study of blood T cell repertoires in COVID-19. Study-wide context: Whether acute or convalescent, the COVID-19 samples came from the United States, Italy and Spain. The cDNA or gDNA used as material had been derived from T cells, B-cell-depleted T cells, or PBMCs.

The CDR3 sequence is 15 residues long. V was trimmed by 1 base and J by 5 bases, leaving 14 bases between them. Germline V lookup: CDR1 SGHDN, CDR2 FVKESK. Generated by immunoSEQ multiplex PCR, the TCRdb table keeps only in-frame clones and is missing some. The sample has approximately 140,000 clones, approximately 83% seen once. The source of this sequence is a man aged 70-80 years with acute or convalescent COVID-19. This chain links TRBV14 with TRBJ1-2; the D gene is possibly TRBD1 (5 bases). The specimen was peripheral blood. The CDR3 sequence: CASSQGLAGRYGYTF. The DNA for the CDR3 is TGTGCCAGCAGCCAAGGGCTCGCAGGGAGGTATGGCTACACCTTC. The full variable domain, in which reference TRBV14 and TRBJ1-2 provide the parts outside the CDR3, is EAGVTQFPSHSVIEKGQTVTLRCDPISGHDNLYWYRRVMGKEIKFLLHFVKESKQDESGMPNNRFLAERTGGTYSTLKVQPAELEDSGVYFCASSQGLAGRYGYTFGSGTRLTVV.